This T cell receptor beta chain originates from a study of blood T cell repertoires in COVID-19. The CDR3 consists of 13 residues. Germline loops: CDR1 KGHDR, CDR2 SFDVKD. V lost 7 bases and J lost 7, with 15 bases in between. Sequenced by immunoSEQ multiplex PCR; TCRdb stores in-frame clones only, minus some. The sample yields 130,000 or so clones, about 74% seen once. This receptor was taken from a man aged 50 to 60 with acute or convalescent COVID-19. The V call is TRBV24-1, the J call TRBJ1-2; TRBD1 is a possible D gene (5 bases). The sample comprised peripheral blood. CDR3 protein: CATRPPIRVGYTF. The CDR3 DNA sequence: TGTGCCACCAGGCCCCCGATCAGGGTTGGCTACACCTTC.